This TCR beta chain is from a study of breast tumors, draining lymph nodes, adjacent tissues. TCRdb redid the calling of the multiplex PCR reads with MiXCR, one entry per CDR3 protein. The repertoire has under 150,000 distinct CDR3 sequences, approximately 21% of them found once; the top ten carry 2.2%. The CDR3 runs 15 residues. The germline CDR1 and CDR2 sequences are SGHTA and FQGNSA. In regard to this clonotype: Compared with germline, one end of the junction differs, possibly owing to a read error.

Axillary draining lymph nodes of breast cancer patients supplied the node samples. Sequenced: axillary lymph node tissue. This chain joins TRBV7-2 and TRBJ2-1, with D possibly being TRBD2 (7 bases). The receptor was isolated from a female donor with breast cancer. Some clones in this sample may be carry-over from other donors' samples. The CDR3 loop reads CASSPRGGGYNERFF. CDR3 DNA: TGTGCCAGCAGCCCTCGCGGGGGCGGCTACAATGAGCGGTTCTTC.